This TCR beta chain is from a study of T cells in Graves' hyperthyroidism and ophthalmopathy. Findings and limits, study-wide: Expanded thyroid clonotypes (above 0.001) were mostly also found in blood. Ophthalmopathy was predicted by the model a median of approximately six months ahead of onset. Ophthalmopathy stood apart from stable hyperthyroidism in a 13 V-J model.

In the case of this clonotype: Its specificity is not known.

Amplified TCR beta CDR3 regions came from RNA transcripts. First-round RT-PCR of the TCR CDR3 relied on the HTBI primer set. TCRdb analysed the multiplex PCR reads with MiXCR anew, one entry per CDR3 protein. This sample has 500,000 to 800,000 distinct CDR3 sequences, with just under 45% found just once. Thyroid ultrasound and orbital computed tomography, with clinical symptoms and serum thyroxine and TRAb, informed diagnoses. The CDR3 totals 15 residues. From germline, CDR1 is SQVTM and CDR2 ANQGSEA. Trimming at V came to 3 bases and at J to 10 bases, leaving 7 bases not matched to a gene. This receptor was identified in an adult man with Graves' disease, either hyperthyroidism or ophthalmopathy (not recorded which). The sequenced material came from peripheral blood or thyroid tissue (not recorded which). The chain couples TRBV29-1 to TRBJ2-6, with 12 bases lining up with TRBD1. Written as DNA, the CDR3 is TGCAGCGTTGATAGGGACAGGGGGCCGGCTAACGTCCTGACTTTC. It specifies CSVDRDRGPANVLTF.